Below, one TCR beta chain is given with its context. Clones were sequenced by immunoSEQ multiplex PCR, and TCRdb holds only the in-frame ones, with some missing. The repertoire holds just under 95,000 clones, over 80% seen once, with more than 2.5% in the top ten. With 6 bases clipped from V and 6 bases from J, the junction kept 11 bases outside the gene matches. From germline, CDR1 is MNHEY and CDR2 SVGAGI. This CDR3 has 14 amino acids. These data are taken from a study of T cell changes during pregnancy in multiple sclerosis. The TCR originated in a female donor with multiple sclerosis, enrolled in a pregnancy study. This chain connects TRBV6-5 to TRBJ2-7; 7 nucleotides match TRBD1. The sample consisted of peripheral blood, taken in the first trimester of pregnancy. CDR3 loop: CASRQDRLGGEQYF. CDR3 sequence (DNA): TGTGCCAGCAGACAGGACAGGCTGGGTGGCGAGCAGTACTTC.